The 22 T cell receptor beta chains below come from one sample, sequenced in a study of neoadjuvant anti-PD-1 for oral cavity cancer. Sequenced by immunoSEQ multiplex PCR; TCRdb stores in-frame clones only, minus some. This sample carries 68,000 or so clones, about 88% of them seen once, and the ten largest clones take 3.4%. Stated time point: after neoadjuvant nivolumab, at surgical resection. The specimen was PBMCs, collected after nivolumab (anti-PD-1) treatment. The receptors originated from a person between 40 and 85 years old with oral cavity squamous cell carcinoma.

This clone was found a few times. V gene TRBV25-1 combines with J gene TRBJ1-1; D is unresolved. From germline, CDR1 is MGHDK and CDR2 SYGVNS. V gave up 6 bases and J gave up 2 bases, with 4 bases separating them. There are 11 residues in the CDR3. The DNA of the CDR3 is TGTGCCAGCAGCTCCAACACTGAAGCTTTCTTT. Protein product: CASSSNTEAFF.

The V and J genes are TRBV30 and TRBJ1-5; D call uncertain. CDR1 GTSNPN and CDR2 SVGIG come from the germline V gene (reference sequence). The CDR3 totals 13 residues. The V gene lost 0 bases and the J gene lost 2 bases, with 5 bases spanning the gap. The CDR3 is CAWSVRGNQPQHF. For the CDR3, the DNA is TGTGCCTGGAGTGTACGGGGCAATCAGCCCCAGCATTTT.

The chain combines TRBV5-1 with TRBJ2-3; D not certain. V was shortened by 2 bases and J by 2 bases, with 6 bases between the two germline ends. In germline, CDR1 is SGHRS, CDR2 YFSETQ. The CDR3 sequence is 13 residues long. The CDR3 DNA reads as TGCGCCAGCAGCTTAACAAACACAGATACGCAGTATTTT. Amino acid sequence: CASSLTNTDTQYF.

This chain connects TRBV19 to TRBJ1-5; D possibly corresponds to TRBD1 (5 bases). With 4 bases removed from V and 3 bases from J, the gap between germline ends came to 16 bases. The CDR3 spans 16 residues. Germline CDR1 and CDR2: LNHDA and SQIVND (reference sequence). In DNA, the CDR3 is TGTGCCAGTAGTAAACAAGACAGATTCCTCAATCAGCCCCAGCATTTT. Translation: CASSKQDRFLNQPQHF.

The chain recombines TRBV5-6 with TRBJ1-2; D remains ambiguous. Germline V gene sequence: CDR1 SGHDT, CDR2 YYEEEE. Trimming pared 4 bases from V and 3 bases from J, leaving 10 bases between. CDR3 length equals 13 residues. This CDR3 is CASSPSLDYGYTF. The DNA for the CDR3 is TGTGCCAGCAGCCCCTCCTTGGACTATGGCTACACCTTC.

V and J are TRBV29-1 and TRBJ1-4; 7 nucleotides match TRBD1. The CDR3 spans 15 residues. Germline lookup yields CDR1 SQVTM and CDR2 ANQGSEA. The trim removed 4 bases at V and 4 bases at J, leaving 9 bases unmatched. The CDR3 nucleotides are TGCAGCGTTGGACGGCAGGGGGGGGTTAATGAAAAACTGTTTTTT. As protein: CSVGRQGGVNEKLFF.

The CDR3 DNA reads as TGTGCCAGCAGTTACGGATTTATAGGCTCCTACGAGCAGTACTTC. This sequence encodes CASSYGFIGSYEQYF. The chain employs TRBV6-5 and TRBJ2-7; no reliable D call. V was pared by 2 bases and J by 0 bases, with 11 bases between. The CDR3 runs to 15 residues. The V gene's germline CDR1 is MNHEY and CDR2 SVGAGI.

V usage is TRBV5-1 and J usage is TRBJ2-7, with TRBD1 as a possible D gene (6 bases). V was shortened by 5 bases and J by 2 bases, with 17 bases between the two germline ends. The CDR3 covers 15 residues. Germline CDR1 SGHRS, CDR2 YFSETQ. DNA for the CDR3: TGCGCCAGCAGACTTGGGGTTGGGACAACCTACGAGCAGTACTTC. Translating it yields CASRLGVGTTYEQYF. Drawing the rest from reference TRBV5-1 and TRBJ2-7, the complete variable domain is KAGVTQTPRYLIKTRGQQVTLSCSPISGHRSVSWYQQTPGQGLQFLFEYFSETQRNKGNFPGRFSGRQFSNSRSEMNVSTLELGDSALYLCASRLGVGTTYEQYFGPGTRLTVT.

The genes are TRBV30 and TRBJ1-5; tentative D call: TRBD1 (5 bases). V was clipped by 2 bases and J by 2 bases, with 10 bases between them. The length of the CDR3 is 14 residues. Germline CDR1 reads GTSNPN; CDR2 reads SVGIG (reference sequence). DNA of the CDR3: TGTGCCTGGAGTCACTCGGGGGGCAATCAGCCCCAGCATTTT. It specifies CAWSHSGGNQPQHF.

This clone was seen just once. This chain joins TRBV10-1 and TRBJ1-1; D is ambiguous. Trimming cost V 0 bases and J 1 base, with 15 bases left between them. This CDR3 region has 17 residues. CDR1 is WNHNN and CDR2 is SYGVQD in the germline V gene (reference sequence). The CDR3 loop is CASSESTSSHPNTEAFF. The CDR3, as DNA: TGCGCCAGCAGTGAGTCGACGAGCTCACACCCGAACACTGAAGCTTTCTTT.

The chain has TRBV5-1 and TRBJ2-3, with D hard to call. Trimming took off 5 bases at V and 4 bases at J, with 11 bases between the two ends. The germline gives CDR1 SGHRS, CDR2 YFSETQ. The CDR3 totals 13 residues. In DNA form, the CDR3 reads TGCGCCAGCAGTGGCTGGGAAGCAGATACGCAGTATTTT. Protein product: CASSGWEADTQYF.

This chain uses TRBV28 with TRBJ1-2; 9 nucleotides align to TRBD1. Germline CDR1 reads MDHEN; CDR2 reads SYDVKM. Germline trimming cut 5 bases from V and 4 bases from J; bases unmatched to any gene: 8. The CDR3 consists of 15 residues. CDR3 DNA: TGTGCCAGCAGTCCAACAGGGGGCGGAAGCTATGGCTACACCTTC. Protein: CASSPTGGGSYGYTF.

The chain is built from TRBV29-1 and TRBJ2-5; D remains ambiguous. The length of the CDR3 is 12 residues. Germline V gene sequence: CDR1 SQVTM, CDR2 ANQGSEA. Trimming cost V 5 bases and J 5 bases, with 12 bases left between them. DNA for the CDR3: TGCAGCGTTCCGGAGTCTTGGGAGACCCAGTACTTC. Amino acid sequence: CSVPESWETQYF.

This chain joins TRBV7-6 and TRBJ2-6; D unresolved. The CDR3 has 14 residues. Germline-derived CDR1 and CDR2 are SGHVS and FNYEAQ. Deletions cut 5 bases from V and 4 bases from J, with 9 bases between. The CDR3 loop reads CASSPSTGANVLTF. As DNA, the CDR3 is TGTGCCAGCAGCCCAAGTACCGGGGCCAACGTCCTGACTTTC. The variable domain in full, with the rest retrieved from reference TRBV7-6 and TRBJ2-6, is GAGVSQSPRYKVTKRGQDVALRCDPISGHVSLYWYRQALGQGPEFLTYFNYEAQQDKSGLPNDRFSAERPEGSISTLTIQRTEQRDSAMYRCASSPSTGANVLTFGAGSRLTVL.

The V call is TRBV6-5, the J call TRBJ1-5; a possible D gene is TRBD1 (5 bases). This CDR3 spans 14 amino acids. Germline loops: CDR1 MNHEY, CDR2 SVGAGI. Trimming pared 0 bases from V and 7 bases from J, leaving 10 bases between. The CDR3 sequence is CASSYSGGSQPQHF. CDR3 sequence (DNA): TGTGCCAGCAGTTACTCTGGGGGTTCACAGCCCCAGCATTTT.

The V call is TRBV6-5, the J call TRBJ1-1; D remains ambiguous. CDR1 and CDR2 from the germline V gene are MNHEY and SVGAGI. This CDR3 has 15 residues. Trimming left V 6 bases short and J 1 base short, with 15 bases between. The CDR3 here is CASRPPSGRNTEAFF. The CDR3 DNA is TGTGCCAGCAGGCCCCCGAGCGGGCGGAACACTGAAGCTTTCTTT.

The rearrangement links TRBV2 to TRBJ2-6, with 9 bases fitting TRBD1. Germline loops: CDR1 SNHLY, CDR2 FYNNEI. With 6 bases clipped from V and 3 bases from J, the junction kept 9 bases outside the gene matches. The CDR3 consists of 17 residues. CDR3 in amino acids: CASRGGQGSGGANVLTF. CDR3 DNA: TGTGCCAGCAGAGGAGGACAGGGGAGTGGTGGGGCCAACGTCCTGACTTTC.

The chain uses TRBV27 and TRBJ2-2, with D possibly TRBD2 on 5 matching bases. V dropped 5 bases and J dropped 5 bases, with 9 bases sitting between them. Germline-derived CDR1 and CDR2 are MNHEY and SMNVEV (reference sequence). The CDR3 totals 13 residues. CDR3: CASSILGTGELFF. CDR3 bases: TGTGCCAGCAGTATACTAGGGACCGGGGAGCTGTTTTTT.

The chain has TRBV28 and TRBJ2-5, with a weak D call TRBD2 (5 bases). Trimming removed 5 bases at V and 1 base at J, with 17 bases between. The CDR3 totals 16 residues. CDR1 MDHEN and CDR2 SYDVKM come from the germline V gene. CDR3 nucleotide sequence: TGTGCCAGCAGTGGGGAGAGAAAAGGTCGCCAAGAGACCCAGTACTTC. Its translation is CASSGERKGRQETQYF.

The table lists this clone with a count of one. CDR3 bases: TGTGCCAGCAGCCTTCAGCTAGCGGGATTGTACGAGCAGTACTTC. This codes for CASSLQLAGLYEQYF. J is TRBJ2-7 and V is TRBV7-8; TRBD2 matches at 9 bases. The CDR3 extends over 15 amino acids. With 5 bases clipped from V and 4 bases from J, the junction kept 9 bases outside the gene matches. Germline V gene data show CDR1 as SGHVS and CDR2 as FQNEAQ.

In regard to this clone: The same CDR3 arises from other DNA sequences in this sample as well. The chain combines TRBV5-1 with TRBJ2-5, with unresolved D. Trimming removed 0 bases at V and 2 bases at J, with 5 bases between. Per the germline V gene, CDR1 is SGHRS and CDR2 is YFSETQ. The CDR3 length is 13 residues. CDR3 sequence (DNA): TGCGCCAGCAGCTTGGGTCCTCAAGAGACCCAGTACTTC. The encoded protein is CASSLGPQETQYF.

The CDR3 coding sequence is TGTGCCAGCTCACCACTAACACTAGCGGGAGGTGGCGAGCAGTACTTC. Protein: CASSPLTLAGGGEQYF. The V and J genes are TRBV18 and TRBJ2-7; 12 bases are a match to TRBD2. The germline gives CDR1 KGHSH, CDR2 LQKENI. V was clipped by 1 base and J by 6 bases; unmatched bases: 7. The CDR3 runs 16 residues. The whole variable domain, filled in from reference TRBV18 and TRBJ2-7, reads NAGVMQNPRHLVRRRGQEARLRCSPMKGHSHVYWYRQLPEEGLKFMVYLQKENIIDESGMPKERFSAEFPKEGPSILRIQQVVRGDSAAYFCASSPLTLAGGGEQYFGPGTRLTVT.